These 23 T cell receptor beta chains were all obtained from the same sample, sequenced in a study of blood T cells in healthy people across ages. A second about 6 to 12 cycle PCR used barcoded and J-beta primers. Each CDR3 protein gets one entry after TCRdb re-called the 5' RACE reads with MiXCR. The sample yields 1,500,000 or so distinct CDR3 sequences, 40% to 45% seen once. Sequenced sample: blood. These receptors were taken from a young woman in good health.

This clonotype was recorded many times. V gene TRBV20-1 combines with J gene TRBJ2-1; no firm D call. Germline V gene lookup returns CDR1 DFQATT and CDR2 SNEGSKA (reference sequence). The length of the CDR3 is 12 residues. Trimming took 5 bases from V and 7 from J, leaving 12 bases between them. The CDR3 reads CSAPPRNNEQFF. The CDR3, as DNA: TGCAGTGCTCCCCCCCGTAATAATGAGCAGTTCTTC.

This clonotype was recorded once. Possible read error: a much larger clone is one base away. CDR3 protein: CAGSSLGTANTEAFF. The CDR3 bases are TGCGCCGGCAGCTCGCTGGGGACAGCCAACACTGAAGCTTTCTTT. The V call is TRBV5-1, the J call TRBJ1-1, with 7 bases lining up with TRBD1. The CDR3 sequence is 15 residues long. From germline, CDR1 is SGHRS and CDR2 YFSETQ.

The V call is TRBV28, the J call TRBJ1-1; no clear D gene. This CDR3 contains 14 residues. V lost 3 bases and J 4 bases, leaving 12 bases between the germline ends. From germline, CDR1 is MDHEN and CDR2 SYDVKM. CDR3 amino acids: CASSFQFMGTEAFF. The CDR3 DNA reads TGTGCCAGCAGTTTTCAGTTTATGGGCACTGAAGCTTTCTTT.

This clonotype was recorded a few times. This chain joins TRBV12-3 or TRBV12-4 and TRBJ2-1, with 16 bases aligning to TRBD2. CDR3 length: 17 amino acids. J gave up 2 bases and V 4 bases, and 2 bases lay outside the gene matches. CDR3: CASSSGLAGGTYNEQFF. CDR3 DNA sequence: TGTGCCAGCAGTTCGGGACTAGCGGGAGGGACCTACAATGAGCAGTTCTTC.

The chain joins TRBV7-2 to TRBJ2-5, with 9 bases lining up with TRBD2. Germline V CDR1 and CDR2: SGHTA, FQGNSA. CDR3 length: 16 amino acids. V gave up 3 bases and J gave up 1 base; unmatched junction bases: 6. The CDR3 region is CASSFRLADFQETQYF. DNA of the CDR3: TGTGCCAGCAGCTTCAGACTAGCGGATTTCCAAGAGACCCAGTACTTC.

The chain has TRBV29-1 and TRBJ1-2, with D maybe TRBD1 (6 bases). CDR3 length equals 14 residues. The V and J ends lost 1 base and 4 bases respectively, with 13 bases between them. Germline CDR1 reads SQVTM; CDR2 reads ANQGSEA. CDR3 protein: CSVEGRRGGYGYTF. DNA of the CDR3: TGCAGCGTTGAAGGCAGACGAGGGGGCTATGGCTACACCTTC.

The chain uses TRBV7-2 and TRBJ2-4; D gene unclear. The CDR3 extends over 14 amino acids. The germline V gene has CDR1 SGHTA and CDR2 FQGNSA. Deletions cut 5 bases from V and 13 bases from J, with 21 bases between. CDR3 sequence reads: CASSLPKGSNEQYF. The CDR3 DNA sequence: TGTGCCAGCAGCCTCCCTAAGGGATCCAATGAGCAGTACTTC. The full variable domain, its missing parts supplied by reference TRBV7-2 and TRBJ2-4, is GAGVSQSPSNKVTEKGKDVELRCDPISGHTALYWYRQSLGQGLEFLIYFQGNSAPDKSGLPSDRFSAERTGGSVSTLTIQRTQQEDSAVYLCASSLPKGSNEQYFGAGTRLSVL.

The V and J genes are TRBV7-2 and TRBJ1-5; 8 bases line up with TRBD1. V lost 3 bases to trimming and J lost 6 bases; unmatched junction nucleotides: 7. This CDR3 comprises 15 residues. The germline V gene has CDR1 SGHTA and CDR2 FQGNSA. CDR3: CASSFGTGGPQPQHF. CDR3 DNA: TGTGCCAGCAGCTTTGGGACAGGAGGCCCTCAGCCCCAGCATTTT.

V is TRBV12-3 or TRBV12-4 and J is TRBJ1-2; 7 nucleotides match TRBD1. Trimming at V came to 3 bases and at J to 8 bases, leaving 6 bases not matched to a gene. This CDR3 comprises 13 residues. The CDR3 region is CASSLGGQIGYTF. CDR3 DNA sequence: TGTGCCAGCAGTTTGGGGGGACAGATAGGCTACACCTTC.

The chain joins TRBV12-5 to TRBJ1-1; perhaps TRBD1 as D (5 bases). Looked up from germline, CDR1 is LGHNT and CDR2 is FRNRAP. CDR3 length equals 17 residues. Deletions cut 5 bases from V and 1 base from J, with 20 bases between. This chain's CDR3 is CASGPGGIPQQNTEAFF. CDR3 DNA: TGTGCTAGTGGTCCGGGGGGGATCCCACAACAGAACACTGAAGCTTTCTTT.

This clonotype was counted only a few times. This chain connects TRBV20-1 to TRBJ2-1; 10 bases align to TRBD1. Germline V gene sequence: CDR1 DFQATT, CDR2 SNEGSKA (reference sequence). V shed 3 bases and J 2 bases; nucleotides not matched to a gene: 7. This CDR3 spans 16 amino acids. DNA for the CDR3: TGCAGTGCTAGGAGGGCGGGACAGGGGACCTACAATGAGCAGTTCTTC. Amino acids: CSARRAGQGTYNEQFF.

Note on this clonotype: A much larger clone sits a single nucleotide away, making a read error possible. V is TRBV29-1 and J is TRBJ2-1, with 7 bases aligning to TRBD1. The CDR3 consists of 12 residues. Germline assignment: CDR1 SQVTM and CDR2 ANQGSEA. The CDR3 DNA follows: TGCAGCTTTGAAGTAGGGGGCGGTGAGCAGTTCTTC. Its protein product is CSFEVGGGEQFF.

The chain combines TRBV12-3 or TRBV12-4 with TRBJ1-2, with D unresolved. Trimming took 1 base from V and 8 from J, leaving 17 bases between them. The CDR3 totals 15 residues. This CDR3 reads CASSLDGTTPRGYTF. Written as DNA, the CDR3 is TGTGCCAGCAGTTTAGATGGTACAACCCCGCGGGGCTACACCTTC.

The chain couples TRBV7-9 to TRBJ2-1; no clear D gene. Germline CDR1 is SEHNR and CDR2 is FQNEAQ (reference sequence). Trimming removed 0 bases from V and 4 bases from J, with 10 bases in between. The CDR3 loop spans 15 amino acids. The CDR3 here is CASSLARFTYNEQFF. The CDR3 DNA follows: TGTGCCAGCAGCTTAGCCCGGTTCACTTACAATGAGCAGTTCTTC.

The chain couples TRBV9 to TRBJ2-1; 12 nucleotides agree with TRBD2. The germline V gene has CDR1 SGDLS and CDR2 YYNGEE. The CDR3 is made up of 20 amino acids. With 4 bases clipped from V and 4 bases from J, the junction kept 18 bases outside the gene matches. The CDR3 DNA reads TGTGCCAGCAGCCTAAGGGGGGGGTCCGGGACTAGCGGGTCTTACAATGAGCAGTTCTTC. It encodes CASSLRGGSGTSGSYNEQFF.

This clonotype was observed a few times. This chain uses TRBV6-2 or TRBV6-3 with TRBJ2-7, with no clear D. Germline values: CDR1 MNHEY, CDR2 SVGEGT. The CDR3 contains 15 residues. V shed 6 bases and J shed 2 bases, with 17 bases lying between them. CDR3 sequence (DNA): TGTGCCAGCAGACTCTCCTCGGCCTTTCCCTACGAGCAGTACTTC. Protein: CASRLSSAFPYEQYF.

The chain combines TRBV9 with TRBJ1-2; unclear D gene. This CDR3 spans 17 amino acids. V shed 4 bases and J shed 3 bases, with 22 bases lying between them. CDR1 and CDR2 from the germline V gene are SGDLS and YYNGEE. The CDR3 protein is CASSPPRRKGVDYGYTF. The CDR3 DNA follows: TGTGCCAGCAGCCCCCCCCGGAGGAAGGGTGTTGACTATGGCTACACCTTC.

As to this clonotype: Germline is not matched at one junction end, which may reflect a read error. The V gene is TRBV6-5, the J gene TRBJ1-2; D might be TRBD1 (6 bases). CDR1 is MNHEY, CDR2 SVGAGI, per germline. The CDR3 has 16 amino acids. The CDR3 spells CVSSYSSQGYTYGYTF. As DNA, the CDR3 is TGTGTCAGCAGTTACTCGTCCCAGGGGTACACCTATGGCTACACCTTC.

This chain uses TRBV6-4 with TRBJ2-5; D is unclear. The CDR3 consists of 13 residues. Trimming pared 4 bases from V and 11 bases from J, leaving 17 bases between. Germline V gene data show CDR1 as MRHNA and CDR2 as SNTAGT. Written as DNA, the CDR3 is TGTGCCAGCAGTGTCGACTCGCGAGATGAGCAGTACTTC. Amino acid sequence: CASSVDSRDEQYF.

V is TRBV27 and J is TRBJ2-1; either TRBD1 or TRBD2 may fit D (5 bases each). This CDR3 is built from 11 residues. The germline V gene has CDR1 MNHEY and CDR2 SMNVEV (reference sequence). The ends were cut back, 4 bases at V and 14 bases at J, with 12 bases in the middle. CDR3 bases: TGTGCCAGCAGTTCCGAGGGACCGGAGTTCTTC. It is translated as CASSSEGPEFF.

In this sample, this clonotype turned up a few times. V usage is TRBV20-1 and J usage is TRBJ2-5, with D hard to call. The germline V and J ends were trimmed by 3 bases and 4 bases, with 18 bases remaining between them. Looked up from germline, CDR1 is DFQATT and CDR2 is SNEGSKA (reference sequence). The CDR3 is 15 amino acids. The CDR3: CSASPPSERRETQYF. DNA of the CDR3: TGCAGTGCTAGCCCCCCCTCCGAAAGGAGAGAGACCCAGTACTTC.

In regard to this clonotype: At one of its ends the junction is not consistent with the germline gene, which may arise from a read error. The rearrangement uses TRBV12-3 or TRBV12-4 and TRBJ2-6; D is possibly TRBD1 (5 bases). This CDR3 comprises 15 residues. Here the CDR3 reads CTSSFRGSGANVLTF. CDR3 in DNA: TGTACCAGCAGTTTTAGGGGCTCTGGGGCCAACGTCCTGACTTTC.

V is TRBV5-4 and J is TRBJ2-1; tentative D call: TRBD2 (5 bases). The V gene's germline CDR1 is SGHNT and CDR2 YYREEE (reference sequence). CDR3 length: 19 residues. V was cut by 0 bases and J by 0 bases, with 19 bases left in between. CDR3 loop: CASSLAEAVLPASYNEQFF. The CDR3 nucleotides are TGTGCCAGCAGCTTGGCCGAAGCGGTCTTACCGGCCTCCTACAATGAGCAGTTCTTC.